These 14 T cell receptor beta chains were all obtained from the same sample, sequenced in a study of T cell clones after liver transplantation. Here immunoSEQ multiplex PCR was the method, and the copy in TCRdb shows in-frame clones only, minus some. The sample comprises tens of thousands of clones, roughly 90% of which are singletons, and approximately 15% rests with the top ten. The starting material was CD8+ T cells from blood, obtained 12 months after liver transplant. The receptors derive from a human patient who received a liver transplant. The graft donor may account for some of the T cells.

V gene TRBV27 combines with J gene TRBJ2-1, with 7 bases identical to TRBD1. The trim removed 5 bases at V and 6 bases at J, leaving 10 bases unmatched. This CDR3 has 15 residues. CDR1 is MNHEY and CDR2 is SMNVEV in the germline V gene (reference sequence). The CDR3 region is CASSLRDSNINEQFF. As DNA, the CDR3 is TGTGCCAGCAGTCTCCGGGACAGTAACATCAATGAGCAGTTCTTC.

The chain recombines TRBV4-3 with TRBJ2-3; no firm D call. Germline V CDR1 and CDR2: LGHNA, YSLEER. With 1 base removed from V and 2 bases from J, the gap between germline ends came to 10 bases. The CDR3 consists of 15 residues. This CDR3 reads CASSQAGGYTDTQYF. The CDR3 DNA reads as TGCGCCAGCAGCCAAGCCGGCGGTTACACAGATACGCAGTATTTT.

The chain is built from TRBV27 and TRBJ2-1, with 7 positions matching TRBD2. Trimming took 2 bases from V and 0 from J; bases not matched to a gene: 7. Per the germline V gene, CDR1 is MNHEY and CDR2 is SMNVEV (reference sequence). This CDR3 region has 17 residues. The CDR3 protein is CASSLSLGGSSYNEQFF. For the CDR3, the DNA is TGTGCCAGCAGTTTAAGCCTCGGGGGGAGCTCCTACAATGAGCAGTTCTTC.

The rearrangement joins TRBV5-1 to TRBJ2-7, with unresolved D. This CDR3 has 15 residues. V lost 6 bases and J lost 2, with 18 bases in between. The V gene's germline CDR1 is SGHRS and CDR2 YFSETQ. In DNA form, the CDR3 reads TGCGCCAGCACGCCCTCCCCGACTCCCACCTACGAGCAGTACTTC. Protein sequence: CASTPSPTPTYEQYF. Based on the CDR3 plus reference TRBV5-1 and TRBJ2-7, the full variable domain is KAGVTQTPRYLIKTRGQQVTLSCSPISGHRSVSWYQQTPGQGLQFLFEYFSETQRNKGNFPGRFSGRQFSNSRSEMNVSTLELGDSALYLCASTPSPTPTYEQYFGPGTRLTVT.

This rearrangement joins TRBV28 to TRBJ2-3, with 8 nucleotides matching TRBD2. CDR3 size: 18 residues. The junction had 14 bases not matched to a gene; V was cut back by 5 bases and J by 1 base. CDR1 and CDR2 from the germline V gene are MDHEN and SYDVKM. The CDR3: CASSLPSTAGGRTDTQYF. The CDR3 nucleotides read TGTGCCAGCAGTCTCCCCTCTACTGCGGGGGGACGCACAGATACGCAGTATTTT.

This chain connects TRBV7-9 to TRBJ1-4, with D perhaps matching TRBD1 (5 bases). Germline values: CDR1 SEHNR, CDR2 FQNEAQ (reference sequence). Between the trimmed V and J ends, which lost 4 bases and 12 bases, there was a span of 15 bases. The CDR3 spans 13 residues. In nucleotides, the CDR3 is TGTGCCAGCAGCTCCCCCCAGGGAGGGGAACTGTTTTTT. Amino acids: CASSSPQGGELFF.

The chain combines TRBV19 with TRBJ1-5; D unclear. The V end lost 3 bases, the J end lost 0 bases, and 6 bases lay between the germline ends. Germline CDR1 is LNHDA and CDR2 is SQIVND (reference sequence). The CDR3 has 14 amino acids. CDR3 sequence reads: CASSMGDSNQPQHF. In DNA form, the CDR3 reads TGTGCCAGTAGTATGGGCGATAGCAATCAGCCCCAGCATTTT.

This chain connects TRBV6-5 to TRBJ1-1; D is unresolved. V gave up 7 bases and J gave up 4 bases, with 7 bases separating them. The CDR3 runs to 11 residues. Germline V CDR1 and CDR2: MNHEY, SVGAGI. In DNA, the CDR3 is TGTGCCAGCACTCTCGGCACTGAAGCTTTCTTT. Its translation is CASTLGTEAFF.

The V and J genes are TRBV28 and TRBJ2-5; either TRBD1 or TRBD2 may fit D (6 bases each). The length of the CDR3 is 15 residues. Trimming stripped 5 bases from V and 4 bases from J, with 17 bases between. Germline CDR1 MDHEN, CDR2 SYDVKM. Here the CDR3 DNA reads TGTGCCAGCAGTCCCCGACAGGAGGGGCTAGAGACCCAGTACTTC. This codes for CASSPRQEGLETQYF.

Concerning this clone itself: This sample also contains other DNA sequences that code for the same CDR3. This chain uses TRBV11-2 with TRBJ2-7; 9 positions match TRBD2. V lost 1 base and J lost 2; bases outside the gene matches: 3. The germline V gene encodes CDR1 SGHAT and CDR2 FQNNGV. CDR3 length: 15 amino acids. The chain's CDR3 is CASSLGAGGTYEQYF. DNA of the CDR3: TGTGCCAGCAGCTTAGGAGCGGGAGGAACCTACGAGCAGTACTTC.

The J gene is TRBJ2-3, the V gene TRBV11-2, with a tentative D call TRBD2 (5 bases). Trimming removed 3 bases from V and 4 bases from J, with 5 bases in between. The germline V gene encodes CDR1 SGHAT and CDR2 FQNNGV. This CDR3 region has 12 residues. The CDR3 DNA follows: TGTGCCAGCAGCTTCGGGGCAGATACGCAGTATTTT. This codes for CASSFGADTQYF.

The chain is built from TRBV28 and TRBJ2-5, with D perhaps TRBD1 (6 bases). This CDR3 contains 15 residues. The germline CDR1 and CDR2 sequences are MDHEN and SYDVKM. V was shortened by 5 bases and J by 3 bases, with 16 bases between the two germline ends. The chain's CDR3 is CASSPSRRDKETQYF. CDR3 coding DNA: TGTGCCAGCAGTCCTTCTAGACGGGACAAAGAGACCCAGTACTTC. The full variable domain, in which reference TRBV28 and TRBJ2-5 provide the parts outside the CDR3, is DVKVTQSSRYLVKRTGEKVFLECVQDMDHENMFWYRQDPGLGLRLIYFSYDVKMKEKGDIPEGYSVSREKKERFSLILESASTNQTSMYLCASSPSRRDKETQYFGPGTRLLVL.

This chain links TRBV9 with TRBJ1-5; D gene unclear. The CDR3 is 13 amino acids. Trimming removed 0 bases from V and 6 bases from J, with 7 bases in between. Germline-derived CDR1 and CDR2 are SGDLS and YYNGEE. CDR3 bases: TGTGCCAGCAGCGTAGGGGCCACTCAGCCCCAGCATTTT. This encodes CASSVGATQPQHF.

The chain couples TRBV19 to TRBJ1-2, with D possibly TRBD1 on 5 matching bases. V gave up 3 bases and J gave up 7 bases, with 12 bases separating them. Germline V gene data show CDR1 as LNHDA and CDR2 as SQIVND (reference sequence). The CDR3 covers 13 residues. The CDR3 region is CASSIQGLGGYTF. For the CDR3, the DNA is TGTGCCAGTAGTATCCAGGGACTGGGTGGCTACACCTTC.